These 11 T cell receptor beta chains were sequenced from one sample in a study of T-cell reconstitution after alpha-beta-depleted transplantation in children. Construction of the TCRbeta library involved unique molecular identifiers. From the PCR reads, TCRdb called clonotypes with MiXCR, one entry per CDR3 protein. The sample gives approximately 400,000 distinct CDR3 sequences, roughly 11% of which show up once; roughly 5% is in the top ten. Sequencing used PBMCs from the stem cell graft donor, obtained from the stem cell graft. Receptor source: a human donor who donated a stem cell graft to a child with acute myeloid leukemia.

The sample holds many counts of this clonotype. The CDR3: CASSSKFYGYTF. The CDR3 DNA sequence: TGTGCCAGCAGCTCGAAGTTTTATGGCTACACCTTC. V usage is TRBV5-6 and J usage is TRBJ1-2; D ambiguous. In germline, CDR1 is SGHDT, CDR2 YYEEEE. Trimming stripped 3 bases from V and 5 bases from J, with 8 bases between. The CDR3 sequence is 12 residues long.

The chain recombines TRBV27 with TRBJ2-1; D is uncertain. The CDR3 spans 14 residues. V lost 11 bases, J lost 0 bases, and 14 bases lay in between. Germline CDR1 is MNHEY and CDR2 is SMNVEV (reference sequence). The CDR3 reads CASRLGSSYNEQFF. Written as DNA, the CDR3 is TGTGCCTCCCGGTTAGGTAGCTCCTACAATGAGCAGTTCTTC.

This chain links TRBV7-9 with TRBJ2-5; D tentatively fits TRBD1 or TRBD2 (5 bases each). The germline CDR1 and CDR2 sequences are SEHNR and FQNEAQ (reference sequence). The CDR3 runs to 15 residues. Trimming took 2 bases from V and 2 from J, leaving 12 bases between them. CDR3 sequence: CASSLLGPPQETQYF. The CDR3 DNA reads TGTGCCAGCAGCTTACTGGGACCCCCTCAAGAGACCCAGTACTTC.

This chain links TRBV6-1 with TRBJ1-4; no clear D. This CDR3 is built from 15 residues. From germline, CDR1 is MNHNS and CDR2 SASEGT. Between the trimmed V and J ends, which lost 6 bases and 0 bases, there was a span of 11 bases. The CDR3 is CASREFFATNEKLFF. The CDR3 nucleotides read TGTGCCAGCAGAGAGTTCTTTGCAACTAATGAAAAACTGTTTTTT.

The sample holds a few counts of this clonotype. The genes are TRBV7-3 and TRBJ2-2; 7 bases line up with TRBD2. CDR1 is SGHTA, CDR2 FQGTGA, per germline. The CDR3 loop spans 18 amino acids. V shed 5 bases and J 4 bases; nucleotides not matched to a gene: 16. DNA for the CDR3: TGTGCCAGCAGCCCGCGGACTAGATACGGGGGGAGCACCGGGGAGCTGTTTTTT. Amino acids: CASSPRTRYGGSTGELFF.

This clonotype was recorded once. The chain recombines TRBV7-8 with TRBJ2-1; D is tentatively TRBD1 or TRBD2 (5 bases each). This CDR3 is built from 14 residues. Trimming stripped 1 base from V and 6 bases from J, with 10 bases between. Germline V gene data show CDR1 as SGHVS and CDR2 as FQNEAQ. The CDR3 spells CASSLEGTLNEQFF. The CDR3 DNA sequence: TGTGCCAGCAGCTTAGAAGGGACCCTCAATGAGCAGTTCTTC. Filled out from reference TRBV7-8 and TRBJ2-1, the complete variable domain reads GAGVSQSPRYKVAKRGQDVALRCDPISGHVSLFWYQQALGQGPEFLTYFQNEAQLDKSGLPSDRFFAERPEGSVSTLKIQRTQQEDSAVYLCASSLEGTLNEQFFGPGTRLTVL.

This clonotype was recorded many times. The chain has TRBV20-1 and TRBJ2-7, with D uncertain. Germline V lookup: CDR1 DFQATT, CDR2 SNEGSKA (reference sequence). Trimming left V 4 bases short and J 1 base short, with 11 bases between. This CDR3 is 13 amino acids long. Written as DNA, the CDR3 is TGCAGTGCTACCGGAACAAATTCCTACGAGCAGTACTTC. Translated, it gives CSATGTNSYEQYF.

This clonotype was found a few times. The chain has TRBV12-3 or TRBV12-4 and TRBJ1-3; D call uncertain. The CDR3 has 13 amino acids. V was trimmed by 1 base and J by 7 bases, leaving 8 bases between them. The chain's CDR3 is CASSLEIANTIYF. CDR3 DNA: TGTGCCAGCAGTTTAGAGATTGCCAACACCATATATTTT.

This clonotype showed up just a few times. This sequence joins TRBV4-3 and TRBJ2-7, with TRBD2 matching 13 bases. V trimming: 3 bases; J trimming: 4 bases; junction bases outside the gene matches: 6. Germline assignment: CDR1 LGHNA and CDR2 YSLEER. CDR3 length: 16 residues. Here the CDR3 reads CASSHGTSGTFYEQYF. The CDR3 DNA reads TGCGCCAGCAGCCACGGGACTAGCGGGACCTTTTACGAGCAGTACTTC.

The CDR3 nucleotides are TGTGCCAGCAGCCCCAGGGGGACAAATCAGCCCCAGCATTTT. Amino acids: CASSPRGTNQPQHF. V gene TRBV6-1 combines with J gene TRBJ1-5; 7 positions agree with TRBD1. The germline gives CDR1 MNHNS, CDR2 SASEGT. The V and J ends lost 6 bases and 4 bases, in that order; junction bases with no gene match: 6. The CDR3 has 14 residues.

This clonotype has a handful of counts. The DNA of the CDR3 is TGTGCCAGCAGTGGGAGGACCGGGACTCTCAACACCGGGGAGCTGTTTTTT. Its protein product is CASSGRTGTLNTGELFF. The chain has TRBV12-3 or TRBV12-4 and TRBJ2-2; possibly TRBD2 for D (6 bases). There are 17 residues in the CDR3. V lost 5 bases and J 2 bases, leaving 18 bases between the germline ends.